This is a list of T cell receptor beta chains from one sample in a study of shared clonotypes between healthy human individuals. Sequencing was performed with immunoSEQ multiplex PCR; in TCRdb, only in-frame clones are kept and a portion is missing. The data show roughly 570,000 clones, 95% to 98% seen once. What was sequenced was naive CD8+ T cells sorted from blood. The receptor set was obtained from a man aged 25-45 years in good health. Both conserved end residues are part of each CDR3. D genes are given only for firm matches. Size is stated for part of the rows, as once, few or many counts, or as a class when the clone is expanded.

V: TRBV7-2
J: TRBJ2-7
size: NA
D: NA
DNA: TGTGCCAGCAGCCCATATAGCGCGCTCTACGAGCAGTACTTC
CDR3: CASSPYSALYEQYF

V: TRBV7-9
J: TRBJ2-7
size: NA
D: NA
DNA: TGTGCCGGGGGGGACAGGTATTCCTACGAGCAGTACTTC
CDR3: CAGGDRYSYEQYF

V: TRBV6-1
J: TRBJ2-7
size: NA
D: NA
DNA: TGTGCCAGCAACATGGACGGCTCCTACGAGCAGTACTTC
CDR3: CASNMDGSYEQYF

V: TRBV15
J: TRBJ2-7
size: NA
D: TRBD2
DNA: TGTGCCACCAGGGGGACTAGCATGAACGAGCAGTACTTC
CDR3: CATRGTSMNEQYF

V: TRBV27
J: TRBJ2-1
size: NA
D: NA
DNA: TGTGCCAGCAGTTTAGAAGGATGGGTAGGATTCAATGAGCAGTTCTTC
CDR3: CASSLEGWVGFNEQFF

V: TRBV5-5
J: TRBJ2-1
size: once
D: TRBD2
DNA: TGTGCCAGCAGCTTAAACCCCCGGGGGGAGTACTACAATGAGCAGTTCTTC
CDR3: CASSLNPRGEYYNEQFF

V: TRBV5-1
J: TRBJ1-2
size: NA
D: NA
DNA: TGCGCCAGCAGCACACAAGGGACATCTTACTATGGCTACACCTTC
CDR3: CASSTQGTSYYGYTF

V: TRBV7-9
J: TRBJ2-1
size: NA
D: TRBD2
DNA: TGTGCCAGCAGCTCCCTGGTACTAGCGGAAATCAATGAGCAGTTCTTC
CDR3: CASSSLVLAEINEQFF

V: TRBV11-2
J: TRBJ2-7
size: once
D: NA
DNA: TGTGCCAGCAGCCGGCTTAGCTCCTACGAGCAGTACTTC
CDR3: CASSRLSSYEQYF

V: TRBV27
J: TRBJ1-4
size: NA
D: NA
DNA: TGTGCCAGCAGTTTAGGAGGGGCCCAACTGTTTTTT
CDR3: CASSLGGAQLFF

V: TRBV27
J: TRBJ2-7
size: NA
D: NA
DNA: TGTGCCAGCAGTTTATTTTTCACCCTGGGAGCCTACGAGCAGTACTTC
CDR3: CASSLFFTLGAYEQYF

V: TRBV28
J: TRBJ2-5
size: NA
D: NA
DNA: TGTGCCAGCAGTCCTAGTTTCTATAGCGCTCAAGAGACCCAGTACTTC
CDR3: CASSPSFYSAQETQYF

V: TRBV7-9
J: TRBJ2-1
size: NA
D: TRBD2
DNA: TGTGCCAGCAGCCTGGGGACTAGCGGGAGGAATGGGGAGCAGTTCTTC
CDR3: CASSLGTSGRNGEQFF

V: TRBV6-5
J: TRBJ2-1
size: NA
D: NA
DNA: TGTGCCAGCAGTTCAGCTAGCGCCCCTTTTGAGCAGTTCTTC
CDR3: CASSSASAPFEQFF

V: TRBV7-6
J: TRBJ2-1
size: NA
D: TRBD2
DNA: TGTGCCAGCAGCTTAAGTGCGGGAGGGCCAGGGGATGAGCAGTTCTTC
CDR3: CASSLSAGGPGDEQFF

V: TRBV5-8
J: TRBJ2-7
size: NA
D: NA
DNA: TGTGCCAGCAGCCAGGAAACGGGCGAGCAGTACTTC
CDR3: CASSQETGEQYF

V: TRBV29-1
J: TRBJ2-2
size: NA
D: NA
DNA: TGCAGCGTTGTCGAGGACCCCGCCGGGGAGCTGTTTTTT
CDR3: CSVVEDPAGELFF

V: TRBV27
J: TRBJ1-1
size: NA
D: NA
DNA: TGTGCCAGCCAGAGGGCAATTGGAACTGAAGCTTTCTTT
CDR3: CASQRAIGTEAFF

V: TRBV4-1
J: TRBJ2-6
size: once
D: NA
DNA: TGCGCCAGCAAGGGGGTCGGCTCTGGGGCCAACGTCCTGACTTTC
CDR3: CASKGVGSGANVLTF

V: TRBV5-1
J: TRBJ1-1
size: NA
D: NA
DNA: TGCGCCAGCAGCTTGGTGGGAGAGAACACTGAAGCTTTCTTT
CDR3: CASSLVGENTEAFF

V: TRBV10-3
J: TRBJ2-7
size: once
D: TRBD2
DNA: TGTGCCATCAGTGTGGGACTAGCGGGAGCGGCAACCTACGAGCAGTACTTC
CDR3: CAISVGLAGAATYEQYF

V: TRBV7-2
J: TRBJ2-3
size: NA
D: NA
DNA: TGTGCCAGCAGCTTAGCGCGGCTTCAAGCGGAACGCACAGATACGCAGTATTTT
CDR3: CASSLARLQAERTDTQYF

V: TRBV19
J: TRBJ2-7
size: NA
D: NA
DNA: TGTGCCAGTAGTATTGTCGGCTCCTACGAGCAGTACTTC
CDR3: CASSIVGSYEQYF

V: TRBV5-1
J: TRBJ2-7
size: NA
D: TRBD1
DNA: TGCGCCAGCAGCCCTGGACAGGGTACGCACGAGCAGTACTTC
CDR3: CASSPGQGTHEQYF

V: TRBV5-1
J: TRBJ2-7
size: NA
D: NA
DNA: TGCGCCAGCAGCTTTCTAACGGGCTCCTACGAGCAGTACTTC
CDR3: CASSFLTGSYEQYF

V: TRBV27
J: TRBJ2-5
size: NA
D: TRBD1
DNA: TGTGCCAGCAGTCCCCCCCGCCGACAGGGGAGGGAGACCCAGTACTTC
CDR3: CASSPPRRQGRETQYF

V: TRBV5-4
J: TRBJ2-3
size: NA
D: TRBD2
DNA: TGTGCCAGCAGCTTTAGGCTAGCGGATACAGATACGCAGTATTTT
CDR3: CASSFRLADTDTQYF

V: TRBV6-5
J: TRBJ1-2
size: few
D: NA
DNA: TGTGCCAGCAGTCCCCGTCGGGGGGATGGCTACACCTTC
CDR3: CASSPRRGDGYTF

V: TRBV27
J: TRBJ2-5
size: NA
D: NA
DNA: TGTGCCAGCAGTCTTTCAAGGGGCCAAGAGACCCAGTACTTC
CDR3: CASSLSRGQETQYF

V: TRBV5-6
J: TRBJ2-3
size: NA
D: NA
DNA: TGTGCCAGCAGCTTGGACCCTCGGGCAGGGAGAGATACGCAGTATTTT
CDR3: CASSLDPRAGRDTQYF

V: TRBV5-1
J: TRBJ1-1
size: NA
D: NA
DNA: TGCGCCAGCAGCTTGCGTAGCACGGACACTGAAGCTTTCTTT
CDR3: CASSLRSTDTEAFF

V: TRBV29-1
J: TRBJ2-4
size: NA
D: NA
DNA: TGCAGCGTTGAGGTAGAAGGGGACATTCAGTACTTC
CDR3: CSVEVEGDIQYF